This T cell receptor beta chain was identified in a study of neurological immune-mediated disorders (dated by TCRdb to between 2018 and 2021). About the full investigation: Among the approximately 35 multiple sclerosis patients, relapsing-remitting MS accounted for about 31 and secondary progressive MS accounted for 3. The study compared peripheral blood TCR-beta repertoires of HTLV-I-associated myelopathy (HAM/TSP) patients, multiple sclerosis patients and healthy controls using UMI-based sequencing. The cohort comprised 65 to 75 subjects: 15 or so HAM/TSP patients, around 35 multiple sclerosis patients and 20 healthy controls. Longitudinal samples, technical triplicates and paired sorted CD4+ and CD8+ T-cell subsets, alongside PBMC samples, were included among the approximately 98 TCR-beta libraries. What the authors observed across the whole study: The MS cluster was not associated with any clinical or MRI features, and the authors stated that larger cohorts are needed. No identical CDR3 amino acid sequences were shared among expanded clones across subjects, suggesting private TCR-beta repertoires in all groups. Phylogenetic analysis grouped repertoires from 18 of 34 MS patients into a cluster of related CDR3 sequences, suggesting a possible repertoire-level signature. TCR clonal expansion was greatest in HAM/TSP patients and smallest in MS patients, who ranked below even healthy controls.

Spanning cysteine to phenylalanine, the CDR3 consists of 14 amino acids. Here the CDR3 DNA is all that survives: 42 bases in frame from base 1. V loses 5 bases at its end and J loses 12 bases; junction bases beyond the gene matches: 10. CDR1 is given as LNHDA and CDR2 as SQIVND, both from the germline V gene (reference sequence). Libraries from unsorted PBMCs were made from 2 million PBMCs kept in RNAlater at -80 degrees C until RNA extraction. Multiple sclerosis patients were enrolled in a US clinical protocol evaluating disease progression by magnetic resonance imaging. PBMCs were separated from peripheral blood using Ficoll-Hypaque density gradient centrifugation and then cryopreserved in liquid nitrogen. To synthesize cDNA, template-switch 5'RACE was performed with a primer carrying a 10-nucleotide random unique molecular identifier so that each TCR transcript was tagged. Every sequencing run yielded over 170 million TCR-beta sequences covering 15-18 subjects. Total RNA was extracted with the RNeasy kit. The KAPA Real-time Library Amplification kit was used to amplify TCR-beta VDJ regions with primers targeting the TCR constant region and the 5'RACE anchor. A first PCR added sample indexes and Illumina adaptors, and a second PCR then raised library yield. After Ampure bead purification, the TCR product of roughly 650 bp was size-selected on a 2% E-gel SizeSelection system. Before pooling, library quality was checked on a Bioanalyzer, concentration was measured with Qubit, and libraries were quantified with the Kapa Library Quantification kit. Libraries were sequenced paired-end 2 x 150 bp on an Illumina HiSeq 2500. To increase sequence diversity, roughly 24-31% phiX was spiked into each library pool. The original methods were these. Quality-filtered reads were processed with the UMI-based MiGEC pipeline, which removed over 75% of raw TCR sequences during error correction. VDJ genes were aligned to IMGT germline references, and clonotypes were defined by unique CDR3 amino acid sequence plus V-J genes. VDJtools evaluated clonal expansion, Shannon diversity and CDR3 relatedness (CalcPairwiseDistances, ClusterSamples); CLCbio workbench built phylogenetic trees. Using coefficient-of-variation modelling across technical triplicates, the study counted a clone as expanded if it had at least 8 unique UMIs. TCRdb ran its own pipeline on the public reads, namely fastp trimming at Q25 and MiXCR clone calling, and kept in-frame beta chains. Each record represents a unique CDR3 protein, reported with the most common genes and DNA among its rows. The V and J calls and clone size are TCRdb's, not the authors'. The sample has some 70,000 distinct CDR3 sequences on record, around 3% of them singletons. 3.7% of the sample rests with the top ten.

With regard to this clonotype: This clone's antigen is unknown. Possible read error: a much larger clone is one base away.

This clonotype was obtained from a middle-aged man with multiple sclerosis. This sequence uses TRBV19 and TRBJ2-1, with 10 central nucleotides matching TRBD1. The sequenced sample consisted of PBMCs. The DNA reads TGTGCCAGTAGTCCCACCGGGACAGGGGCTGCGCAGTTCTTC. It translates to CASSPTGTGAAQFF.